This TCR beta chain was sequenced in a study of CD8 T cells in ankylosing spondylitis (dated by TCRdb to 2017 to 2019). With regard to the full study: To find TCR variants linked to disease, the study profiled T cell receptor beta repertoires in ankylosing spondylitis patients and healthy donors. The full study cohort comprised around 25 ankylosing spondylitis patients and some 110 healthy donors. Peripheral blood was sampled, and synovial fluid was also collected from ankylosing spondylitis patients. General findings and caveats noted by the study authors: Some motif variants had previously been reported in the synovial fluid and blood of reactive arthritis patients, which suggests shared mechanisms of disease initiation. A CD8+ phenotype was shown by the disease-linked clones, which were found at relatively low frequencies in peripheral blood. The disease-linked clones were reported to be significantly enriched in matched synovial fluid samples from ankylosing spondylitis patients. A TCR beta motif made up of eight or nine highly homologous amino acid variants appeared to be characteristic of blood from ankylosing spondylitis patients.

There are 13 amino acids in the CDR3, from cysteine to phenylalanine inclusive. Of all the DNA, just the CDR3 is kept, 39 bases in frame from base 1. CDR1 and CDR2 were assigned from the germline V gene as SGHRS and YFSETQ. Germline trimming: 0 bases from V, 5 bases from J; junction bases outside gene matches: 1. TCRdb shows the sequencer as Illumina HiSeq 2500. Quantitative 5'-RACE with molecular barcodes was the method used to prepare the TCR beta libraries. In the original analysis: A new computational method based on a probabilistic model of VDJ rearrangement was used to identify disease-linked TCR variants. TCRdb applied fastp at Q25 and MiXCR to the public reads, then kept only in-frame beta chains. Rows with one shared CDR3 protein collapse into an entry with the most common genes and DNA. For this entry, the V and J calls and clone size follow TCRdb and not the study's own pipeline. This sample holds around 330,000 distinct CDR3 sequences; 9.5% to 13% were observed only once. The leading ten clones occupy 9.1% of the sample.

This clonotype showed up just a few times. This receptor's antigen is unknown. Base qualities are missing; no much larger clone stands one base away. The sequence joins TRBV5-1 to TRBJ2-7; 8 of the junction bases match TRBD2. This clonotype was obtained from a female donor with ankylosing spondylitis or in good health (not recorded which). The sample taken for sequencing was blood, either unsorted or a sorted T cell fraction (not recorded which). The nucleotide sequence is TGCGCCAGCAGCTTGGCCGGGAGGGACGAGCAGTACTTC. Translated, it reads CASSLAGRDEQYF. The variable domain in full, with residues beyond the CDR3 obtained from the reference TRBV5-1 and TRBJ2-7 genes, is KAGVTQTPRYLIKTRGQQVTLSCSPISGHRSVSWYQQTPGQGLQFLFEYFSETQRNKGNFPGRFSGRQFSNSRSEMNVSTLELGDSALYLCASSLAGRDEQYFGPGTRLTVT.